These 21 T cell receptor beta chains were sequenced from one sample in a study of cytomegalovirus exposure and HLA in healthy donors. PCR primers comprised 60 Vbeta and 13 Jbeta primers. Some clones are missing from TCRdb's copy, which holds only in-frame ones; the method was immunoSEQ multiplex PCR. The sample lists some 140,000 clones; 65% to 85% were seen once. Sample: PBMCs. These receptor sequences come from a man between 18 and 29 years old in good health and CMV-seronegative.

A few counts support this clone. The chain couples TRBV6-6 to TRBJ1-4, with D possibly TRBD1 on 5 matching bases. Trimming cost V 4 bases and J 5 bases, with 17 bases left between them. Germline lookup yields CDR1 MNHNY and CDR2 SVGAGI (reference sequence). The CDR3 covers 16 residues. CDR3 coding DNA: TGTGCCAGCAGTTTCCTCCCGGGGGGGGAGAATGAAAAACTGTTTTTT. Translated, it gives CASSFLPGGENEKLFF.

CDR3 amino acids: CASRQLAGGLATGELFF. CDR3 nucleotide sequence: TGTGCCAGCAGACAACTAGCGGGGGGTCTAGCCACCGGGGAGCTGTTTTTT. The chain is built from TRBV11-2 and TRBJ2-2; TRBD2 agrees at 12 bases. Germline V gene sequence: CDR1 SGHAT, CDR2 FQNNGV. V lost 6 bases and J lost 4; bases outside the gene matches: 9. The CDR3 loop spans 17 amino acids.

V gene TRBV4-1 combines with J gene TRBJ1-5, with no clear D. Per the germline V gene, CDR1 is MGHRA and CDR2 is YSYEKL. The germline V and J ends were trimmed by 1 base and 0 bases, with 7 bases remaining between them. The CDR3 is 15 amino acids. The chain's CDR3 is CASSQVTSSNQPQHF. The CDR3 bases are TGCGCCAGCAGCCAAGTTACCAGTAGCAATCAGCCCCAGCATTTT.

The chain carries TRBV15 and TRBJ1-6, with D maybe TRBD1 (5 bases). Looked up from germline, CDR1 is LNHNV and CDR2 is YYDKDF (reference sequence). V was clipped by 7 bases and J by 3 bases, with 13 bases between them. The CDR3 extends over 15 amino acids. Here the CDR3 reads CATTRDFGYNSPLHF. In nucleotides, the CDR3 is TGTGCCACCACCCGGGACTTCGGCTATAATTCACCCCTCCACTTT.

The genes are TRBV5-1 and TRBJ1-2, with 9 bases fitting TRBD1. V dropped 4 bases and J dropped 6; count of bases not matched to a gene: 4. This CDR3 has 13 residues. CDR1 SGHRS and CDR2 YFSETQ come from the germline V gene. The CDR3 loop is CASSPGTGNGYTF. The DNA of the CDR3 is TGCGCCAGCAGCCCCGGGACAGGGAATGGCTACACCTTC.

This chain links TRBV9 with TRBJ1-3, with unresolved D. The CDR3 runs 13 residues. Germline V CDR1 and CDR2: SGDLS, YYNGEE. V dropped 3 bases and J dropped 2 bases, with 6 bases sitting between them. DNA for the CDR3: TGTGCCAGCAGCGGCGGTACTGGAAACACCATATATTTT. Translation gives CASSGGTGNTIYF.

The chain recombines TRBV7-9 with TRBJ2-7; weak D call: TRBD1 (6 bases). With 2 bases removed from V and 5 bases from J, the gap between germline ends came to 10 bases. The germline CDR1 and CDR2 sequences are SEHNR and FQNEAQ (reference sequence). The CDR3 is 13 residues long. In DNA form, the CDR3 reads TGTGCCAGCAGCTTACCTCGGACAGACGAGCAGTACTTC. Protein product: CASSLPRTDEQYF.

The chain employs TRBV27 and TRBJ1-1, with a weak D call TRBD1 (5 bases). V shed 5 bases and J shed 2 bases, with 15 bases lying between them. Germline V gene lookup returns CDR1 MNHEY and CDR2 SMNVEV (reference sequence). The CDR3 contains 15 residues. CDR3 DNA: TGTGCCAGCAGTCCGCACGGGGGACTTAACACTGAAGCTTTCTTT. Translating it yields CASSPHGGLNTEAFF.

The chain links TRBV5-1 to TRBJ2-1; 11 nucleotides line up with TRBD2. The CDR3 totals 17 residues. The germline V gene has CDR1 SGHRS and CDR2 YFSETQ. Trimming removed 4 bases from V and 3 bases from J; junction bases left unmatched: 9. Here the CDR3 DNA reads TGCGCCAGCAGCCGATCATTAGCGGGGGGGCTCTACAATGAGCAGTTCTTC. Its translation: CASSRSLAGGLYNEQFF.

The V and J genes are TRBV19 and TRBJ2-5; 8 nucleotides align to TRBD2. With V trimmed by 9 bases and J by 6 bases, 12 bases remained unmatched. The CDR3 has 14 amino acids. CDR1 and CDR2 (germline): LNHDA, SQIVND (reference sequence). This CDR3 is CASTDSGGAKTQYF. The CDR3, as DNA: TGTGCCAGCACCGATTCCGGGGGGGCGAAGACCCAGTACTTC.

The CDR3 nucleotides read TGTGCCAGCAGCTTGACAGGGTTCACTGAAGCTTTCTTT. It is translated as CASSLTGFTEAFF. The chain joins TRBV5-5 to TRBJ1-1, with D possibly TRBD1 on 6 matching bases. The CDR3 contains 13 residues. CDR1 and CDR2 (germline): SGHKS, YYEKEE (reference sequence). V lost 1 base and J 4 bases, leaving 8 bases between the germline ends.

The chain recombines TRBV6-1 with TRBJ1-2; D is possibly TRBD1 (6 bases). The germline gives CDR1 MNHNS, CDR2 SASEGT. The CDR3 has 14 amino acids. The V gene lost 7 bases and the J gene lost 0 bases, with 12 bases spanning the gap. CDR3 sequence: CASKTGPANYGYTF. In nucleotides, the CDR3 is TGTGCCAGCAAGACAGGCCCAGCTAACTATGGCTACACCTTC.

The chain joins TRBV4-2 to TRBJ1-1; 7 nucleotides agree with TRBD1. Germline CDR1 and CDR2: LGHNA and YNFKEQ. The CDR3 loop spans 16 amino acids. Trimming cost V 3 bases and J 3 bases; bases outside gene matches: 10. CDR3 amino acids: CASSHPPGDRDTEAFF. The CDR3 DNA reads TGTGCCAGCAGCCATCCCCCAGGCGACAGGGACACTGAAGCTTTCTTT.

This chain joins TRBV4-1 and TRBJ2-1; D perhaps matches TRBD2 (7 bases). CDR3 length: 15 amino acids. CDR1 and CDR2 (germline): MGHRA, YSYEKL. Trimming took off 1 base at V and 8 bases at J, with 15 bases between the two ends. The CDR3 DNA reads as TGCGCCAGCAGCCAAGTGGAGGGGGGGCCCTATGAGCAGTTCTTC. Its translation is CASSQVEGGPYEQFF.

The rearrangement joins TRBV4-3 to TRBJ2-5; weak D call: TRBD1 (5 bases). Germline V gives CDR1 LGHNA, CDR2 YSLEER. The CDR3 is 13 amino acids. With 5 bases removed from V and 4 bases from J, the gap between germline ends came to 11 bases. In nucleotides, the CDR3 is TGCGCCAGCAGCTCCCTGGGGCTAGAGACCCAGTACTTC. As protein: CASSSLGLETQYF.

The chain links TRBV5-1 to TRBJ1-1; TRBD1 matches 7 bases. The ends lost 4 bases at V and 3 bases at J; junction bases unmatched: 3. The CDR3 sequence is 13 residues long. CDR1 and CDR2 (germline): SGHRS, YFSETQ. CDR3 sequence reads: CASSRTGDTEAFF. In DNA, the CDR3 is TGCGCCAGCAGCCGGACAGGAGACACTGAAGCTTTCTTT.

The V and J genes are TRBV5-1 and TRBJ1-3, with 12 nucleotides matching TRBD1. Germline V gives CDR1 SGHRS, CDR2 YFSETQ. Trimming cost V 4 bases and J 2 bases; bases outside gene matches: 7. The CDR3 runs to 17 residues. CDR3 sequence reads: CASSLMGQGAAGNTIYF. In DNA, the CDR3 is TGCGCCAGCAGCCTAATGGGACAGGGGGCAGCTGGAAACACCATATATTTT. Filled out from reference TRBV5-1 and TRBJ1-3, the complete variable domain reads KAGVTQTPRYLIKTRGQQVTLSCSPISGHRSVSWYQQTPGQGLQFLFEYFSETQRNKGNFPGRFSGRQFSNSRSEMNVSTLELGDSALYLCASSLMGQGAAGNTIYFGEGSWLTVV.

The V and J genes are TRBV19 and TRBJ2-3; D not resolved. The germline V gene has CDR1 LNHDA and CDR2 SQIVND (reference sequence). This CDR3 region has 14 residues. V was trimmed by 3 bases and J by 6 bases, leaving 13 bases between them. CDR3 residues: CASSMPGPYDTQYF. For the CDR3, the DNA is TGTGCCAGTAGTATGCCCGGTCCCTACGATACGCAGTATTTT.

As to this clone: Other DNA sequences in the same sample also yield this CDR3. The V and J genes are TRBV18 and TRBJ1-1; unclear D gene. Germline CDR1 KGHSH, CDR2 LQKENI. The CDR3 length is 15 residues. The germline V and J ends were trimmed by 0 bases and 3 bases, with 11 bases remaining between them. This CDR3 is CASSPPHNVDTEAFF. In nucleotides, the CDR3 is TGTGCCAGCTCACCACCGCACAACGTTGACACTGAAGCTTTCTTT.

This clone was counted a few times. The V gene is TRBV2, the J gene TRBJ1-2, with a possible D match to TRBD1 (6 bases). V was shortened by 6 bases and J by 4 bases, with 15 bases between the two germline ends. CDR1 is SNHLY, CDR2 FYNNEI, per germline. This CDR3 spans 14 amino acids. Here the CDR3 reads CASRQGRGSYGYTF. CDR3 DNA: TGTGCCAGCAGACAGGGAAGGGGGTCCTATGGCTACACCTTC.

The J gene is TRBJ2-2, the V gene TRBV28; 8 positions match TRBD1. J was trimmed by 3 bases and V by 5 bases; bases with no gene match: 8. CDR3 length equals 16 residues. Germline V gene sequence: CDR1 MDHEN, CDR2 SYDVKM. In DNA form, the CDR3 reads TGTGCCAGCAGTCCCACCGGGACAGGTCACACCGGGGAGCTGTTTTTT. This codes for CASSPTGTGHTGELFF.